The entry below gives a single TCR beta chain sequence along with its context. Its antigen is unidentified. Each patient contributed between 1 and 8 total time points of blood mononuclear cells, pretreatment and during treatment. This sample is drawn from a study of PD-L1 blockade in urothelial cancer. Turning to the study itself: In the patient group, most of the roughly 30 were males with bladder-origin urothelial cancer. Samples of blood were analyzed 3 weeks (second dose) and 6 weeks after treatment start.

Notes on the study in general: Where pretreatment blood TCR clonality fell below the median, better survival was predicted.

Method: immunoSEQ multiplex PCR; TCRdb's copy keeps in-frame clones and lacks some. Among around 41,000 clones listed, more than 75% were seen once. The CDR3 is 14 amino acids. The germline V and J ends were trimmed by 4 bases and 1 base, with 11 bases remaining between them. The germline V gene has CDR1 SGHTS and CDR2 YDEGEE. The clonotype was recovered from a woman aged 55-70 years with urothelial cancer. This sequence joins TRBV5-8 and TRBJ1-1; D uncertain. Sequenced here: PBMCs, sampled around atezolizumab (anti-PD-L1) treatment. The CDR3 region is CASSRGYGNTEAFF. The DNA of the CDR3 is TGTGCCAGCAGCCGAGGGTACGGGAACACTGAAGCTTTCTTT.